This is a list of T cell receptor beta chains from one sample in a study of OX40 agonist ivuxolimab in advanced cancers. This table comes from immunoSEQ multiplex PCR, and its TCRdb copy is limited to in-frame clones, with some not included. The profile shows more than 50,000 clones, approximately 80% of them singletons. The source material was CD4+ or CD8+ T cells sorted from blood, sampled in a trial of the OX40 agonist ivuxolimab. The receptors derive from an adult with an advanced solid tumor such as melanoma, head and neck, liver or kidney cancer. CDR3s include the opening cysteine and the closing phenylalanine or tryptophan. Fields, in order: V gene, J gene, clone size, D gene, CDR3 protein, CDR3 DNA. The D gene is left open where the match is weak. The listing skips clone size in some rows; elsewhere it reads once, few, many or a size class.

TRBV5-1,TRBJ2-1,-,TRBD1,CASRMGQAGLGEQFF,TGCGCCAGCAGAATGGGACAGGCCGGACTCGGGGAGCAGTTCTTC
TRBV5-4,TRBJ2-7,-,-,CASSLDYQGSYEQYF,TGTGCCAGCAGCTTGGACTACCAGGGGTCCTACGAGCAGTACTTC
TRBV5-1,TRBJ1-1,-,TRBD1,CASSFVQGNTEAFF,TGCGCCAGCAGCTTTGTACAGGGGAATACTGAAGCTTTCTTT
TRBV6-1,TRBJ2-5,-,TRBD1,CASSRGQTQETQYF,TGTGCCAGCAGTCGGGGACAGACACAAGAGACCCAGTACTTC
TRBV11-2,TRBJ2-7,-,TRBD1,CASSLVGTGSYEQYF,TGTGCCAGCAGCTTAGTTGGGACAGGCTCCTACGAGCAGTACTTC
TRBV7-8,TRBJ2-7,-,-,CASSLGRSFYEQYF,TGTGCCAGCAGCTTAGGGAGGAGTTTCTACGAGCAGTACTTC
TRBV10-1,TRBJ2-1,-,TRBD2,CASSEAGTSGNEQFF,TGCGCCAGCAGTGAAGCCGGGACTAGCGGCAATGAGCAGTTCTTC
TRBV6-1,TRBJ2-5,-,-,CASSWGYLEYF,TGTGCCAGCAGTTGGGGCTACCTAGAGTACTTC
TRBV18,TRBJ2-7,-,TRBD2,CASSPTSGRTHEQYF,TGTGCCAGCTCACCGACTAGCGGGAGAACCCACGAGCAGTACTTC
TRBV9,TRBJ2-2,-,-,CASSVSGTGELFF,TGTGCCAGCAGCGTGAGCGGGACCGGGGAGCTGTTTTTT
TRBV6-5,TRBJ2-5,-,TRBD1,CASSPTGIQETQYF,TGTGCCAGCAGCCCGACAGGGATCCAAGAGACCCAGTACTTC
TRBV11-3,TRBJ1-1,-,-,CASSGRQGPTEAFF,TGTGCCAGCAGCGGGCGACAAGGGCCCACTGAAGCTTTCTTT
TRBV6-4,TRBJ2-1,-,-,CASSDSVGSINEQFF,TGTGCCAGCAGTGACTCGGTCGGGAGTATAAATGAGCAGTTCTTC
TRBV10-1,TRBJ2-2,-,-,CASSEREAGELFF,TGCGCCAGCAGTGAGAGGGAAGCCGGGGAGCTGTTTTTT
TRBV27,TRBJ2-7,-,-,CASSLGVGSYEQYF,TGTGCCAGCAGTTTGGGTGTTGGTTCCTACGAGCAGTACTTC
TRBV11-3,TRBJ2-7,-,-,CASSLALGVQEQYF,TGTGCCAGCAGCTTAGCCCTGGGGGTCCAAGAGCAGTACTTC
TRBV28,TRBJ1-3,once,-,CANPRRNTIYF,TGTGCCAATCCTAGGAGAAACACCATATATTTT
TRBV9,TRBJ2-7,-,-,CASSVEYDGHIYEQYF,TGTGCCAGCAGCGTAGAGTATGATGGGCACATCTACGAGCAGTACTTC
TRBV7-9,TRBJ2-5,-,-,CAGKTGSGETQYF,TGTGCCGGAAAGACAGGTTCAGGGGAGACCCAGTACTTC
TRBV5-1,TRBJ2-1,once,TRBD1,CASSLSGTGDNEQFF,TGCGCCAGCAGCTTAAGTGGGACAGGGGACAATGAGCAGTTCTTC
TRBV7-9,TRBJ2-7,-,TRBD2,CASSTTSGRKPSNYEQYF,TGTGCCAGCAGTACGACTAGCGGGAGAAAACCCTCAAACTACGAGCAGTACTTC
TRBV11-2,TRBJ1-5,-,TRBD1,CASSPGPGQGGQPQHF,TGTGCCAGCAGCCCAGGGCCGGGACAGGGGGGACAGCCCCAGCATTTT
TRBV5-6,TRBJ1-1,few,-,CASSFGAEAFF,TGTGCCAGCAGCTTTGGGGCTGAAGCTTTCTTT